The 2 T cell receptor beta chains below come from one sample, sequenced in a study of blood T cell repertoires in COVID-19. The repertoire was sequenced with immunoSEQ multiplex PCR; TCRdb's copy has only in-frame clones and lacks some. Of about 260,000 clones listed, about 90% are singletons. Specimen: PBMCs or T cells enriched from blood (not recorded which). Receptors originate from a middle-aged man who had been exposed to COVID-19.

The rearrangement joins TRBV7-3 to TRBJ2-2; maybe TRBD1 (6 bases). This CDR3 comprises 14 residues. Germline V lookup: CDR1 SGHTA, CDR2 FQGTGA. Trimming stripped 5 bases from V and 0 bases from J, with 7 bases between. This CDR3 is CASSKGANTGELFF. The CDR3 bases are TGTGCCAGCAGCAAGGGGGCGAACACCGGGGAGCTGTTTTTT.

V usage is TRBV24-1 and J usage is TRBJ2-4; 14 positions agree with TRBD2. After removal of 3 bases from V and 8 bases from J, the junction contained 5 bases not matched to a gene. Germline values: CDR1 KGHDR, CDR2 SFDVKD. This CDR3 is 16 amino acids long. The CDR3 here is CATSDPGTSGSDIQYF. CDR3 DNA sequence: TGTGCCACCAGTGATCCAGGGACTAGCGGGAGCGACATTCAGTACTTC.